This T cell receptor beta chain was identified during a study of CD8 T cells in Susac syndrome. Reverse transcription of about 0.5 to 1 ug RNA used random hexamers. Each CDR3 protein gets one entry after TCRdb re-called the immunoSEQ multiplex PCR reads with MiXCR. The data contain roughly 130,000 distinct CDR3 sequences, about 95% of them seen just once; the ten biggest clones take up 0.12%. The CDR3 totals 16 residues. Germline loops: CDR1 DFQATT, CDR2 SNEGSKA (reference sequence). Trimming removed 1 base from V and 3 bases from J; junction bases left unmatched: 6. TCR beta sequences were obtained from blood CD8+ and CD4+ T cells. Both CD4+ and CD8+ T cells were negatively isolated, and TEMRA cells underwent FACS enrichment.

The sequence was collected from a human donor in good health. What was sequenced was CD4+ T cells from PBMCs. The chain is built from TRBV20-1 and TRBJ2-3, with 11 positions matching TRBD2. The CDR3 DNA reads as TGCAGTGCTAGAGGTTCTAGCGGGAGGTTGACAGATACGCAGTATTTT. Amino acids: CSARGSSGRLTDTQYF.